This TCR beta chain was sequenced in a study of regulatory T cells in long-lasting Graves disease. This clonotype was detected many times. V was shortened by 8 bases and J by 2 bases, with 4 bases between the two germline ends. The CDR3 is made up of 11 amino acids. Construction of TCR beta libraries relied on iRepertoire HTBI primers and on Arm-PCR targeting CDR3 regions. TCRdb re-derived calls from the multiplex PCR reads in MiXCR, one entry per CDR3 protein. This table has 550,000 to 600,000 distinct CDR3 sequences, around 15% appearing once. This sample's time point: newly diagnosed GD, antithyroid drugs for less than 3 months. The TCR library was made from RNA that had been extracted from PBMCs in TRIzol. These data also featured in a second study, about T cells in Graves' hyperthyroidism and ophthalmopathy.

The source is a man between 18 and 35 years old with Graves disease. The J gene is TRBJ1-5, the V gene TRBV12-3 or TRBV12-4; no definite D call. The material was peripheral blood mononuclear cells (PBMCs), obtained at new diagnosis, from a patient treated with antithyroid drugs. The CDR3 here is CASGGNQPQHF. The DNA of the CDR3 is TGTGCCAGCGGTGGCAATCAGCCCCAGCATTTT.